This T cell receptor (beta chain) originates from a study of blood T cell repertoires in COVID-19. Study context: Both acute and convalescent COVID-19 samples were obtained from the United States, Italy and Spain.

Assay: immunoSEQ multiplex PCR; the TCRdb copy retains only in-frame clones and omits some. Of just over 200,000 clones listed, 86% are singletons. The sequence derives from an older man with acute or convalescent COVID-19. The specimen was peripheral blood.

This CDR3 is CASNGQGRTDTQYF. The CDR3 DNA reads as TGTGCCAGCAATGGGCAGGGGCGCACAGATACGCAGTATTTT. This chain joins TRBV25-1 and TRBJ2-3, with TRBD1 as a possible D gene (6 bases). CDR1 is MGHDK and CDR2 is SYGVNS in the germline V gene. The CDR3 runs to 14 residues. The ends were cut back, 7 bases at V and 1 base at J, with 12 bases in the middle.